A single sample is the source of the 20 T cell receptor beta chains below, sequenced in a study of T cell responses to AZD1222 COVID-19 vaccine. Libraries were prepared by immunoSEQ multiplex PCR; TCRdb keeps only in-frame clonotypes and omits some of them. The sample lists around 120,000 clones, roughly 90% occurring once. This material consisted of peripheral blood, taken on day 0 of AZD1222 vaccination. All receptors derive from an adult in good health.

The CDR3 here is CASSKGTGGLTEAFF. CDR3 in DNA: TGTGCCAGTAGTAAGGGGACAGGGGGCCTCACTGAAGCTTTCTTT. V gene TRBV19 combines with J gene TRBJ1-1; 12 nucleotides align to TRBD1. The CDR3 is made up of 15 amino acids. V lost 4 bases to trimming and J lost 4 bases; unmatched junction nucleotides: 4. CDR1 and CDR2 (germline): LNHDA, SQIVND (reference sequence).

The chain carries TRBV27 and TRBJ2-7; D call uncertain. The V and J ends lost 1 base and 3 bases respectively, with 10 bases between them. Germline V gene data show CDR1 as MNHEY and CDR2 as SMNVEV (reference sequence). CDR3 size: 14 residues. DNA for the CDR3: TGTGCCAGCAGTTTATATGGGCCCGACTACGAGCAGTACTTC. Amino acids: CASSLYGPDYEQYF.

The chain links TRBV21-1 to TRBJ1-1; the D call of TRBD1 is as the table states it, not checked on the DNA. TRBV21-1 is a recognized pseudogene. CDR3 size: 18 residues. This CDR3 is CASSKIVRIDRKNTEAFF. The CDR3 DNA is TGTGCCAGCAGCAAAATCGTCCGAATAGACAGAAAGAACACTGAAGCTTTCTTT.

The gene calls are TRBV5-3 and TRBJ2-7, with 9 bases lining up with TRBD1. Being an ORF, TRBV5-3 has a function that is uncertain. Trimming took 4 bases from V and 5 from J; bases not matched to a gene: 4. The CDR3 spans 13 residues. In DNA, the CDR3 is TGTGCCAGAAGCAGGGACAGGGTAAACGAGCAGTACTTC. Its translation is CARSRDRVNEQYF.

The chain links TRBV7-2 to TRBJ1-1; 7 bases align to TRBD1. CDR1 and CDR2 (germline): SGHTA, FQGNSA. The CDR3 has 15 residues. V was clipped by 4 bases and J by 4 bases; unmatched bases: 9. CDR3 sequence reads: CASSSGGADGTEAFF. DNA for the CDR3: TGTGCCAGCAGCTCAGGGGGGGCGGACGGCACTGAAGCTTTCTTT.

CDR3 loop: CASSDRGTQYF. CDR3 nucleotide sequence: TGTGCCAGTAGTGACCGGGGGACCCAGTACTTC. The V call is TRBV19, the J call TRBJ2-5, with a weak D call TRBD2 (5 bases). Germline V gene sequence: CDR1 LNHDA, CDR2 SQIVND (reference sequence). The CDR3 spans 11 residues. V gave up 5 bases and J gave up 7 bases, with 8 bases separating them.

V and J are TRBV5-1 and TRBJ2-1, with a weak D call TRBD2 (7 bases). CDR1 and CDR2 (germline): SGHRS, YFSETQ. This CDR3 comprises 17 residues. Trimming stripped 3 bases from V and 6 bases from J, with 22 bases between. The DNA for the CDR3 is TGCGCCAGCAGCTACCCGGCCATCAGGGGAGGGCTCAATGAGCAGTTCTTC. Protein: CASSYPAIRGGLNEQFF.

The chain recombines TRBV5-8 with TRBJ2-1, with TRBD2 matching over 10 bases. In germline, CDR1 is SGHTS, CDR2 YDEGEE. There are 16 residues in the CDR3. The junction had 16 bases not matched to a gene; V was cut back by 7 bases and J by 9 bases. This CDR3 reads CASVSLAGGLGSEQFF. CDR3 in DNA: TGTGCCAGCGTATCCTTAGCGGGGGGACTAGGGAGTGAGCAGTTCTTC.

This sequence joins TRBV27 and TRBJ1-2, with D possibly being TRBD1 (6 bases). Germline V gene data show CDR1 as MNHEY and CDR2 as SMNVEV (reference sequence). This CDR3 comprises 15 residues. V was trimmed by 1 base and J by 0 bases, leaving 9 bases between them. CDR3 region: CASSLWGAANYGYTF. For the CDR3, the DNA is TGTGCCAGCAGTTTATGGGGGGCGGCTAACTATGGCTACACCTTC.

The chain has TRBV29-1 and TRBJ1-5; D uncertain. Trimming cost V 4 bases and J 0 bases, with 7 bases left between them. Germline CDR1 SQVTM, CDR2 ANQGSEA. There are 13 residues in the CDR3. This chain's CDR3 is CSVVQSSNQPQHF. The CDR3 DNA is TGCAGCGTTGTTCAAAGTAGCAATCAGCCCCAGCATTTT. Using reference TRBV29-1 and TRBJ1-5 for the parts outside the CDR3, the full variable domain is SAVISQKPSRDICQRGTSLTIQCQVDSQVTMMFWYRQQPGQSLTLIATANQGSEATYESGFVIDKFPISRPNLTFSTLTVSNMSPEDSSIYLCSVVQSSNQPQHFGDGTRLSIL.

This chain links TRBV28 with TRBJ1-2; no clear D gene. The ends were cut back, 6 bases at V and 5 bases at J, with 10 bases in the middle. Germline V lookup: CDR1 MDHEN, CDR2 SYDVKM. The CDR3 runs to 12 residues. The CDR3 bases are TGTGCCAGCAGGGCAAGATCTTATGGCTACACCTTC. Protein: CASRARSYGYTF.

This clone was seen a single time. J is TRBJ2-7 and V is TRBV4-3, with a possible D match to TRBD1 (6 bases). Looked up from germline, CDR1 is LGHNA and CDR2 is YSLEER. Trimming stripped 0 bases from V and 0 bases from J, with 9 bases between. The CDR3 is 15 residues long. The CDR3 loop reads CASSQDPDSSYEQYF. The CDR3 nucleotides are TGCGCCAGCAGCCAAGATCCGGACAGCTCCTACGAGCAGTACTTC.

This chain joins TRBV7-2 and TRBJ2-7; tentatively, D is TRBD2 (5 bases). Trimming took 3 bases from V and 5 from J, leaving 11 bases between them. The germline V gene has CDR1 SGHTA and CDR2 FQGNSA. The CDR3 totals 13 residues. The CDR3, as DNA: TGTGCCAGCAGCTTCCGGGGAGCTGACGAGCAGTACTTC. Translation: CASSFRGADEQYF.

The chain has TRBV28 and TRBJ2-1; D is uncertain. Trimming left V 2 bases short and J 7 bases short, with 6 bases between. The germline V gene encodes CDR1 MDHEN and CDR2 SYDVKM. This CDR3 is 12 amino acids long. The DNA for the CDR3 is TGTGCCAGCAGTTTAACCCAGAATGAGCAGTTCTTC. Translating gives CASSLTQNEQFF.

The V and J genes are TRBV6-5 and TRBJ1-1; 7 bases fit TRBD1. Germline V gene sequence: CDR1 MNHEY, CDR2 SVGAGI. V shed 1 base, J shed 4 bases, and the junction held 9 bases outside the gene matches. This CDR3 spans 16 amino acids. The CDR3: CASSYYPTGLSTEAFF. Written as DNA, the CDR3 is TGTGCCAGCAGTTACTACCCGACAGGGTTAAGCACTGAAGCTTTCTTT.

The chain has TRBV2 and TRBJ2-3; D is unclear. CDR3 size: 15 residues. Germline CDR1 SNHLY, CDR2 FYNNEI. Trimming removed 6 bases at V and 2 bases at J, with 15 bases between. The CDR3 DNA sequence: TGTGCCAGCAGGGAGACCTCCCCTCCCACAGATACGCAGTATTTT. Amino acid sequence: CASRETSPPTDTQYF.

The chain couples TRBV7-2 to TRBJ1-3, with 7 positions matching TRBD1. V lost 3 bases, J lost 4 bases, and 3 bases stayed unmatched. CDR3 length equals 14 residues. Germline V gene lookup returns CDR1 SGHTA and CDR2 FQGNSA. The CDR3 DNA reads TGTGCCAGCAGCTTGACAGGGTCAGGAAACACCATATATTTT. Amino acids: CASSLTGSGNTIYF. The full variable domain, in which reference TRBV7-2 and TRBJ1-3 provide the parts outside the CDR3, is GAGVSQSPSNKVTEKGKDVELRCDPISGHTALYWYRQSLGQGLEFLIYFQGNSAPDKSGLPSDRFSAERTGGSVSTLTIQRTQQEDSAVYLCASSLTGSGNTIYFGEGSWLTVV.

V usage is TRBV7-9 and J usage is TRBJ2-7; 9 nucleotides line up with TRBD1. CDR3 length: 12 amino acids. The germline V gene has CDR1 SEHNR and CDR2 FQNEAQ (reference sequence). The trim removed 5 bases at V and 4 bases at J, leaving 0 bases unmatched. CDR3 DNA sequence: TGTGCCAGCAGCGGGACAGGGTACGAGCAGTACTTC. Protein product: CASSGTGYEQYF.

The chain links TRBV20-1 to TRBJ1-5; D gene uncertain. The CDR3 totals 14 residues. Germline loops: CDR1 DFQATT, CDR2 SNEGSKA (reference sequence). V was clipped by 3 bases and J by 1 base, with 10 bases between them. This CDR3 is CSASRALSNQPQHF. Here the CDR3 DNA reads TGCAGTGCTAGTAGGGCCTTAAGCAATCAGCCCCAGCATTTT.

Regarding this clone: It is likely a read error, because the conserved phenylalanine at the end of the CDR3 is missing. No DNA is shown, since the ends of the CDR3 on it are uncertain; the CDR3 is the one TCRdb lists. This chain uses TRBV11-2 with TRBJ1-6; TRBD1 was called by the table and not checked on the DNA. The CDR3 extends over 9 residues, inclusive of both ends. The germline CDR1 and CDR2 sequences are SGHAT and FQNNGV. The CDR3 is CATPGQKFL.